The next 6 T cell receptor beta chains were all read from a single sample in a study of blood T cell repertoires in COVID-19. Assay: immunoSEQ multiplex PCR; the TCRdb copy retains only in-frame clones and omits some. The table shows approximately 270,000 clones, with 86% occurring only once. Sequenced material: PBMCs or T cells enriched from blood (not recorded which). The receptors derive from a man in his forties who had recovered from COVID-19.

The chain has TRBV3-1 (or the pseudogene TRBV3-2) and TRBJ2-7; 15 nucleotides align to TRBD2. Germline V gives CDR1 LGHDT, CDR2 YNNKEL (reference sequence). The CDR3 extends over 19 amino acids. With V trimmed by 0 bases and J by 2 bases, 8 bases remained unmatched. The CDR3 nucleotides read TGTGCCAGCAGCCAAGATTCCCCGGGACTAGCGGGAGGAGCCTACGAGCAGTACTTC. This encodes CASSQDSPGLAGGAYEQYF.

The chain couples TRBV11-2 to TRBJ1-4, with TRBD1 matching 8 bases. The V and J ends lost 0 bases and 8 bases, in that order; junction bases with no gene match: 8. Germline V lookup: CDR1 SGHAT, CDR2 FQNNGV. The CDR3 sequence is 16 residues long. The CDR3 is CASSLEAQGGREKLFF. DNA for the CDR3: TGTGCCAGCAGCTTAGAGGCACAGGGGGGGAGAGAAAAACTGTTTTTT.

The chain is built from TRBV7-2 and TRBJ2-3, with D hard to call. The CDR3 length is 13 residues. With 3 bases removed from V and 3 bases from J, the gap between germline ends came to 7 bases. Germline V gives CDR1 SGHTA, CDR2 FQGNSA. CDR3 residues: CASSFRGTDTQYF. The CDR3 nucleotides are TGTGCCAGCAGCTTCCGAGGAACAGATACGCAGTATTTT. Combining the CDR3 with reference TRBV7-2 and TRBJ2-3 gives the whole variable domain GAGVSQSPSNKVTEKGKDVELRCDPISGHTALYWYRQSLGQGLEFLIYFQGNSAPDKSGLPSDRFSAERTGGSVSTLTIQRTQQEDSAVYLCASSFRGTDTQYFGPGTRLTVL.

The chain links TRBV7-2 to TRBJ2-7; TRBD1 matches 8 bases. The CDR3 consists of 14 residues. V lost 1 base and J lost 3; bases outside the gene matches: 2. The germline gives CDR1 SGHTA, CDR2 FQGNSA. The CDR3 DNA is TGTGCCAGCAGCTTAGTCGGACAGGGCTACGAGCAGTACTTC. Its translation: CASSLVGQGYEQYF. Supplemented by reference TRBV7-2 and TRBJ2-7, the full variable domain reads GAGVSQSPSNKVTEKGKDVELRCDPISGHTALYWYRQSLGQGLEFLIYFQGNSAPDKSGLPSDRFSAERTGGSVSTLTIQRTQQEDSAVYLCASSLVGQGYEQYFGPGTRLTVT.

The V gene is TRBV10-2, the J gene TRBJ1-1; 8 bases match TRBD1. The CDR3 loop spans 11 amino acids. Looked up from germline, CDR1 is WSHSY and CDR2 is SAAADI. V gave up 8 bases and J gave up 7 bases; unmatched junction bases: 3. As DNA, the CDR3 is TGCGCCAGCCAAGACAGGGGTGAAGCTTTCTTT. It specifies CASQDRGEAFF.

V and J are TRBV10-3 and TRBJ1-5; 9 bases map to TRBD1. With 10 bases clipped from V and 2 bases from J, the junction kept 9 bases outside the gene matches. The CDR3 sequence is 15 residues long. CDR1 ENHRY and CDR2 SYGVKD come from the germline V gene. In nucleotides, the CDR3 is TGTGCCACCCGGACAGGGGATGAGGGCAATCAGCCCCAGCATTTT. As protein: CATRTGDEGNQPQHF.